Given below is one TCR beta chain in context. What it binds is not known. This sample was included in a study of post-analysis software for immune sequencing data. General observations from the study: About 5 TRBV segments, including TRBV5-6, TRBV5-1 and TRBV20-1, were more frequent in patients than controls.

CDR1 is SQVTM, CDR2 ANQGSEA, per germline. The V and J ends lost 4 bases and 0 bases respectively, with 8 bases between them. The CDR3 is made up of 13 amino acids. Included in the TCR beta cDNA libraries were unique molecular identifiers. Input of about 1 to 11 million T cells yielded a few hundred thousand cDNA molecules. TCRdb processed the PCR reads anew with MiXCR; each CDR3 protein has one entry. In the table there are about 460,000 distinct CDR3 sequences, roughly 46% of which are singletons. J is TRBJ2-3 and V is TRBV29-1; D gene unclear. Sequenced input: blood. The clonotype comes from a girl aged 5-17 years with multiple sclerosis. For the CDR3, the DNA is TGCAGCGTTGGAGATCACAGCACAGATACGCAGTATTTT. Amino acids: CSVGDHSTDTQYF.